The rows below give T cell receptor beta chains drawn from one sample of a study of CD8 T cells in ankylosing spondylitis. TCRdb re-analysed the 5' RACE reads in MiXCR, keeping a single row per CDR3 protein. This table has more than 100,000 distinct CDR3 sequences, about an eighth appearing once. The sample taken for sequencing was blood, either unsorted or a sorted T cell fraction (not recorded which). The receptors were sampled from a female donor with ankylosing spondylitis or in good health (not recorded which). The CDR3 runs from the conserved cysteine through the conserved F or W. A D gene is named only where the DNA matches it firmly. For some rows the clone size is stated as once, few or many, or as a class when expanded; others skip it.

TRBJ2-1,many,TRBD2,TRBV12-3/TRBV12-4,CASSQLAGTYNEQFF,TGTGCCAGCAGTCAACTAGCGGGGACCTACAATGAGCAGTTCTTC
TRBJ2-7,many,NA,TRBV10-3,CAISDGESGYEQYF,TGTGCCATCAGTGATGGGGAGTCCGGTTACGAGCAGTACTTC
TRBJ2-3,many,NA,TRBV20-1,CSAPLATSTDTQYF,TGCAGTGCTCCGCTAGCGACTAGCACAGATACGCAGTATTTT
TRBJ2-7,NA,NA,TRBV28,CASSLEHEQYF,TGTGCCAGCAGTTTGGAACACGAGCAGTACTTC
TRBJ2-7,many,TRBD2,TRBV7-9,CASSRPSGSSYEQYF,TGTGCCAGCAGCCGTCCTAGCGGCTCCTCCTACGAGCAGTACTTC
TRBJ2-3,many,TRBD2,TRBV5-1,CASSLPQLAGATDTQYF,TGCGCCAGCAGCTTGCCTCAACTAGCGGGCGCCACAGATACGCAGTATTTT
TRBJ2-1,many,TRBD2,TRBV14,CATSPGGLAYNEQFF,TGTGCCACCTCTCCGGGGGGACTAGCTTACAATGAGCAGTTCTTC
TRBJ2-3,few,NA,TRBV4-1,CASSQEWGATDTQYF,TGCGCCAGCAGCCAAGAGTGGGGGGCGACAGATACGCAGTATTTT
TRBJ2-3,many,NA,TRBV7-3,CASSKDGSTDTQYF,TGTGCCAGCAGCAAAGATGGGAGCACAGATACGCAGTATTTT
TRBJ2-3,many,TRBD1,TRBV5-1,CASSWGDRGSADTQYF,TGCGCCAGCAGCTGGGGGGACAGGGGTTCCGCAGATACGCAGTATTTT
TRBJ2-4,many,NA,TRBV3-1,CASSLRRGVIQYF,TGTGCCAGCAGCCTCCGAAGGGGAGTCATTCAGTACTTC
TRBJ2-3,many,NA,TRBV5-1,CASSLSLGQRGTDTQYF,TGCGCCAGCAGCTTGAGCCTCGGGCAGCGAGGCACAGATACGCAGTATTTT
TRBJ2-2,NA,TRBD2,TRBV28,CASSLSAGVRTGELFF,TGTGCCAGCAGTTTATCGGCGGGAGTTCGGACCGGGGAGCTGTTTTTT
TRBJ2-1,few,NA,TRBV9,CASSVGSARDRSYNEQFF,TGTGCCAGCAGCGTAGGATCGGCGAGAGACAGGTCCTACAATGAGCAGTTCTTC
TRBJ2-5,many,TRBD2,TRBV24-1,CATSDPGLAGAETQYF,TGTGCCACCAGTGATCCCGGACTAGCGGGAGCGGAGACCCAGTACTTC